This TCR beta chain was obtained from a study of blood T cell repertoires in COVID-19. Here immunoSEQ multiplex PCR was the method, and the copy in TCRdb shows in-frame clones only, minus some. The sample shows a few hundred thousand clones, over 85% of them seen only once. The germline gives CDR1 DFQATT, CDR2 SNEGSKA (reference sequence). V was clipped by 5 bases and J by 9 bases, with 11 bases between them. The CDR3 is 11 amino acids. Donors in Cohort 3 counted as recovered after two negative PCRs, clearance, or symptom resolution. The chain recombines TRBV20-1 with TRBJ2-1; weak D call: TRBD1 (5 bases). The sequence was obtained from a woman in her fifties or sixties who had recovered from COVID-19. The specimen sequenced was PBMCs or T cells enriched from blood (not recorded which). For the CDR3, the DNA is TGCAGTGCTCCAGGGTTTGTTGAGCAGTTCTTC. Its protein is CSAPGFVEQFF.